This T cell receptor beta chain comes out of a study of technical replicates of blood from several donors. Assay: immunoSEQ multiplex PCR; the TCRdb copy retains only in-frame clones and omits some. This sample has roughly 100,000 clones, with 95% found just once. This sequence originates from a human donor in good health. Input material: T cells isolated from PBMCs.

This chain's CDR3 is CASSPSGTSRGSSYNEQFF. CDR3 sequence (DNA): TGTGCCAGCAGTCCATCCGGGACTAGTAGAGGAAGCTCCTACAATGAGCAGTTCTTC. This chain links TRBV27 with TRBJ2-1; 8 bases are a match to TRBD2. J lost 0 bases, V lost 5 bases, and 15 bases had no gene match. The CDR3 contains 19 residues. The germline CDR1 and CDR2 sequences are MNHEY and SMNVEV (reference sequence).